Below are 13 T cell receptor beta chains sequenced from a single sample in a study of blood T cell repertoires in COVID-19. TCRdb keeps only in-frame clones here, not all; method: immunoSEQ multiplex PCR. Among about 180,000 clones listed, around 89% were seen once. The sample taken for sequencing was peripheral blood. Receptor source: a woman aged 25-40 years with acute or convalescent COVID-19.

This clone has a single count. In nucleotides, the CDR3 is TGTGCCAGCAGGTATGACAGGGGACCGAACACTGAAGCTTTCTTT. Its translation: CASRYDRGPNTEAFF. This sequence joins TRBV7-2 and TRBJ1-1; 8 positions match TRBD1. Germline V gene sequence: CDR1 SGHTA, CDR2 FQGNSA. With 6 bases clipped from V and 1 base from J, the junction kept 7 bases outside the gene matches. The CDR3 is 15 amino acids.

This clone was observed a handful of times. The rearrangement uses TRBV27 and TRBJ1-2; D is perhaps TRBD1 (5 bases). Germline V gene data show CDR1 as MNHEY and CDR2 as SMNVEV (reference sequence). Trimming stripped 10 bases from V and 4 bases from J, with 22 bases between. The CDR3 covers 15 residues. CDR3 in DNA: TGTGCCACCAGAGGCAGGGCTGAAGGGTTCTATGGCTACACCTTC. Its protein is CATRGRAEGFYGYTF.

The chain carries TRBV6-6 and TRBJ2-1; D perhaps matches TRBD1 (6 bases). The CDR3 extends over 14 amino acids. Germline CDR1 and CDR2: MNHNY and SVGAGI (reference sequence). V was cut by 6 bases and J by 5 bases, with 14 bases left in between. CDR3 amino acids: CASRIGQNNNEQFF. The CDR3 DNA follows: TGTGCCAGCAGGATAGGACAGAATAACAATGAGCAGTTCTTC.

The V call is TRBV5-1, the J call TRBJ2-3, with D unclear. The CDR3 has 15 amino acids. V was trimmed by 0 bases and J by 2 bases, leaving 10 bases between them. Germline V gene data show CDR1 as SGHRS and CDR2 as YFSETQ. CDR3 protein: CASSLDVGFTDTQYF. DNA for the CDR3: TGCGCCAGCAGCTTGGATGTGGGCTTCACAGATACGCAGTATTTT.

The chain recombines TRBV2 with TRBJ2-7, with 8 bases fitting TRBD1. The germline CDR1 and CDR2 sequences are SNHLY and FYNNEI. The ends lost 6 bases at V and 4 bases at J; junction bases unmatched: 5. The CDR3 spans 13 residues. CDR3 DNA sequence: TGTGCCAGCAGGAGGGACAGGCAATACGAGCAGTACTTC. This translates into CASRRDRQYEQYF.

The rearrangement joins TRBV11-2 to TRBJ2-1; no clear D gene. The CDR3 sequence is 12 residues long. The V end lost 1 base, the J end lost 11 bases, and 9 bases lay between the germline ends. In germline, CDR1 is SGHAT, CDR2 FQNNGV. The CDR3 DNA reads TGTGCCAGCAGCTTAGGAGGCGTAAAGCAGTTCTTC. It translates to CASSLGGVKQFF.

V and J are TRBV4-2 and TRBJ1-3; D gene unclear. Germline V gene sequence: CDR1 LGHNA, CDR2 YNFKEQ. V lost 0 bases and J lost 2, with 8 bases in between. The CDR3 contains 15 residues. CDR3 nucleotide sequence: TGTGCCAGCAGCCAAGATCGGGAGACTGGAAACACCATATATTTT. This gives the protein CASSQDRETGNTIYF.

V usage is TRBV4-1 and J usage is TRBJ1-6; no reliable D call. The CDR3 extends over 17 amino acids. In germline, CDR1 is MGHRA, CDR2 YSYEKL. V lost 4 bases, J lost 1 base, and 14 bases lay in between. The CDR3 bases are TGCGCCAGCAGCCCCCCGCGGAGGGAGTCCTATAATTCACCCCTCCACTTT. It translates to CASSPPRRESYNSPLHF.

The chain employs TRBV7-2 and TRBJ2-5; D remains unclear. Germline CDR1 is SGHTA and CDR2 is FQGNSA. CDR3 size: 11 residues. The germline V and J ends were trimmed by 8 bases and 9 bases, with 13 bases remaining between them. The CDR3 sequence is CASGFSRAQYF. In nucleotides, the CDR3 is TGTGCCAGCGGTTTTAGTCGGGCCCAGTACTTC.

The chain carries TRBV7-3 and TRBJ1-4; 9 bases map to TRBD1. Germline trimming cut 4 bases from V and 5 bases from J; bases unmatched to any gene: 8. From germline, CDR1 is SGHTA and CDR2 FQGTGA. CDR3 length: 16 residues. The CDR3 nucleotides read TGTGCCAGCAGCTCCAGGGACAGGGCGGAAAATGAAAAACTGTTTTTT. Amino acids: CASSSRDRAENEKLFF.

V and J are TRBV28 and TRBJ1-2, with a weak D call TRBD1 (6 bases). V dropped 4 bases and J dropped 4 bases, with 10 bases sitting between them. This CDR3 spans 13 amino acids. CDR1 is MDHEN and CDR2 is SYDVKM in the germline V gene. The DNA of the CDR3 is TGTGCCAGCAGTTCCGGGACACCCTATGGCTACACCTTC. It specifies CASSSGTPYGYTF.

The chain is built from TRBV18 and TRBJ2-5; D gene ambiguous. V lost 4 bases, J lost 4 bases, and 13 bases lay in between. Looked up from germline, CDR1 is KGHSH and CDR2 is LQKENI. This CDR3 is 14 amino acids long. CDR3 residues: CASSHGVQLETQYF. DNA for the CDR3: TGTGCCAGCTCACATGGAGTTCAGTTAGAGACCCAGTACTTC.

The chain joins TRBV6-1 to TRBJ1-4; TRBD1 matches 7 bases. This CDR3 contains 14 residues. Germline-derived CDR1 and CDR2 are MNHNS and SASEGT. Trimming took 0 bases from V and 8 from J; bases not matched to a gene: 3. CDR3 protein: CASSEAGGGEKLFF. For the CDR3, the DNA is TGTGCCAGCAGTGAAGCAGGGGGCGGAGAAAAACTGTTTTTT.